This T cell receptor (beta chain) was sequenced in a study of T-cell memory formation after mild COVID-19. Study-level points and caveats: Largely, contracting CD4+ clones fell within CM and EM, and contracting CD8+ clones within EMRA. Clones shrinking between day 15 and 85 showed a balanced CD4/CD8 split, and those that grew later tilted toward CD4+. There were some responding clones in pre-infection memory, which suggested that cross-reactive memory had joined.

V lost 4 bases and J lost 5; bases outside the gene matches: 7. Germline assignment: CDR1 SGHRS and CDR2 YFSETQ. The CDR3 sequence is 15 residues long. TCRdb re-derived calls from the 5' RACE reads in MiXCR, one entry per CDR3 protein. The sample consists of around 310,000 distinct CDR3 sequences, less than 25% of them appearing once. To note about this clonotype: The antigen is undetermined.

Sequenced input: PBMCs or a T cell subset sorted from them (not recorded which). The TCR was taken from a man between 18 and 35 years old who had mild COVID-19 (a few samples of this study predate the infection). Cell type and time point are not known. The chain is built from TRBV5-1 and TRBJ2-1; 9 bases are shared with TRBD1. CDR3 sequence reads: CASSLGQGYDNEQFF. The CDR3 bases are TGCGCCAGCAGCCTCGGACAGGGGTACGACAATGAGCAGTTCTTC.